Listed here are 17 T cell receptor beta chains from one sample, sequenced in a study of blood T cell repertoires in COVID-19. Measured with immunoSEQ multiplex PCR; TCRdb has only the in-frame clones, and not every one. Found here are 150,000 to 200,000 clones, 85% of them singletons; the top ten hold about 3%. The specimen sequenced was peripheral blood. Source of these receptors: a human donor with acute or convalescent COVID-19. The donor label of this sample is uncertain.

The V call is TRBV18, the J call TRBJ2-1; 8 bases agree with TRBD1. The CDR3 is 16 residues long. The germline V gene encodes CDR1 KGHSH and CDR2 LQKENI. V was clipped by 3 bases and J by 6 bases; unmatched bases: 10. For the CDR3, the DNA is TGTGCCAGCTCACCCGGGACAGGCAAATCTCGCAATGAGCAGTTCTTC. Translating gives CASSPGTGKSRNEQFF.

The chain couples TRBV4-2 to TRBJ2-7, with a possible D match to TRBD1 (6 bases). With 0 bases removed from V and 7 bases from J, the gap between germline ends came to 13 bases. The CDR3 is 14 amino acids. Germline V lookup: CDR1 LGHNA, CDR2 YNFKEQ. Written as DNA, the CDR3 is TGTGCCAGCAGCCAAGATAGGGGGTGGGGAGAGCAGTACTTC. Translated, it gives CASSQDRGWGEQYF.

This sequence joins TRBV19 and TRBJ1-1, with 12 bases that match TRBD1. The germline CDR1 and CDR2 sequences are LNHDA and SQIVND (reference sequence). V lost 10 bases and J lost 1; bases outside the gene matches: 7. This CDR3 contains 15 residues. CDR3 sequence (DNA): TGTGCCACCCGGGGACAGGGGGCAAAGAACACTGAAGCTTTCTTT. Amino acids: CATRGQGAKNTEAFF.

The CDR3 DNA is TGTGCCAGCAGCTTGTTGGACAGGGGCGCAAGAGGCTACACCTTC. Protein: CASSLLDRGARGYTF. The chain couples TRBV5-5 to TRBJ1-2; 9 positions match TRBD1. The length of the CDR3 is 15 residues. Per the germline V gene, CDR1 is SGHKS and CDR2 is YYEKEE (reference sequence). The V segment lost 1 base and the J segment 8 bases; nucleotides outside the gene matches: 9.

The chain couples TRBV5-6 to TRBJ1-5, with D maybe TRBD1 (6 bases). The CDR3 has 15 amino acids. The V end was cut by 4 bases, the J end by 2 bases, with 13 bases between. From germline, CDR1 is SGHDT and CDR2 YYEEEE. For the CDR3, the DNA is TGTGCCAGCAGCCTAGGGGGATTTGGCAATCAGCCCCAGCATTTT. Amino acid sequence: CASSLGGFGNQPQHF. Complete variable domain (other parts from reference TRBV5-6 and TRBJ1-5): DAGVTQSPTHLIKTRGQQVTLRCSPKSGHDTVSWYQQALGQGPQFIFQYYEEEERQRGNFPDRFSGHQFPNYSSELNVNALLLGDSALYLCASSLGGFGNQPQHFGDGTRLSIL.

This clone was observed a few times. CDR3 bases: TGTGCCAGCAGTTTATCGAGGGGGTACAGGGGGCTCCCAGATACGCAGTATTTT. Translation: CASSLSRGYRGLPDTQYF. V and J are TRBV27 and TRBJ2-3; TRBD1 matches at 9 bases. The trim removed 0 bases at V and 4 bases at J, leaving 11 bases unmatched. The CDR3 is 18 amino acids. Looked up from germline, CDR1 is MNHEY and CDR2 is SMNVEV (reference sequence).

This clone was observed many times. The V and J genes are TRBV5-4 and TRBJ1-5, with D perhaps matching TRBD1 (5 bases). The CDR3 sequence is 15 residues long. CDR1 and CDR2 from the germline V gene are SGHNT and YYREEE (reference sequence). V was cut by 4 bases and J by 4 bases, with 15 bases left in between. DNA of the CDR3: TGTGCCAGCAGCCCCGGTCTTGGGGGGAATCAGCCCCAGCATTTT. This translates into CASSPGLGGNQPQHF. Using reference TRBV5-4 and TRBJ1-5 for the parts outside the CDR3, the full variable domain is ETGVTQSPTHLIKTRGQQVTLRCSSQSGHNTVSWYQQALGQGPQFIFQYYREEENGRGNFPPRFSGLQFPNYSSELNVNALELDDSALYLCASSPGLGGNQPQHFGDGTRLSIL.

The rearrangement joins TRBV27 to TRBJ1-4; the D gene is possibly TRBD1 (6 bases). There are 16 residues in the CDR3. The V gene lost 5 bases and the J gene lost 7 bases, with 20 bases spanning the gap. The germline V gene encodes CDR1 MNHEY and CDR2 SMNVEV (reference sequence). CDR3 protein: CASSPTRTERGEKLFF. The CDR3 DNA is TGTGCCAGCAGTCCGACACGGACAGAGAGAGGTGAAAAACTGTTTTTT.

The genes are TRBV19 and TRBJ1-5, with unresolved D. The CDR3 length is 17 residues. Germline V gene sequence: CDR1 LNHDA, CDR2 SQIVND (reference sequence). Trimming removed 1 base from V and 6 bases from J, with 19 bases in between. Here the CDR3 DNA reads TGTGCCAGTAGTATAGCACAAGGGCTTCGGGGATCTCAGCCCCAGCATTTT. Amino acids: CASSIAQGLRGSQPQHF.

The genes are TRBV7-2 and TRBJ2-3; D remains unclear. Germline values: CDR1 SGHTA, CDR2 FQGNSA. This CDR3 region has 16 residues. The V and J ends lost 4 bases and 2 bases respectively, with 16 bases between them. DNA of the CDR3: TGTGCCAGCAGCTCCCTCCCTGACATGTACACAGATACGCAGTATTTT. Its protein is CASSSLPDMYTDTQYF.

The rearrangement joins TRBV7-6 to TRBJ2-1, with 9 bases that match TRBD2. Germline CDR1 SGHVS, CDR2 FNYEAQ. The CDR3 loop spans 15 amino acids. J lost 6 bases, V lost 1 base, and 4 bases had no gene match. This CDR3 is CASSLGGGAGNEQFF. DNA for the CDR3: TGTGCCAGCAGCTTAGGCGGGGGGGCCGGCAATGAGCAGTTCTTC.

This clone is a singleton in its sample. V gene TRBV15 combines with J gene TRBJ1-1; 12 bases are shared with TRBD1. The CDR3 has 14 amino acids. J gave up 5 bases and V 3 bases, and 1 base lay outside the gene matches. CDR1 and CDR2 from the germline V gene are LNHNV and YYDKDF (reference sequence). The CDR3 reads CATSRGQGATEAFF. As DNA, the CDR3 is TGTGCCACCAGCAGGGGACAGGGGGCTACTGAAGCTTTCTTT.

The chain carries TRBV5-4 and TRBJ1-1, with D possibly being TRBD1 (6 bases). Germline V lookup: CDR1 SGHNT, CDR2 YYREEE (reference sequence). The CDR3 runs to 16 residues. V was clipped by 5 bases and J by 1 base, with 18 bases between them. CDR3 loop: CASRRTVPSRNTEAFF. The CDR3 bases are TGTGCCAGCAGACGGACAGTTCCGAGCCGGAACACTGAAGCTTTCTTT.

This chain joins TRBV14 and TRBJ2-3; the match to TRBD2 covers 8 bases. The trim removed 5 bases at V and 4 bases at J, leaving 5 bases unmatched. This CDR3 spans 14 amino acids. Per germline, CDR1 SGHDN and CDR2 FVKESK. The CDR3 spells CASSTGGPADTQYF. The CDR3 coding sequence is TGTGCCAGCAGCACGGGGGGGCCGGCAGATACGCAGTATTTT.

This chain links TRBV24-1 with TRBJ2-2; 12 positions match TRBD1. This CDR3 has 15 amino acids. Germline CDR1 and CDR2: KGHDR and SFDVKD. Germline trimming cut 4 bases from V and 9 bases from J; bases unmatched to any gene: 5. CDR3 amino acids: CATSDTGTGGRELFF. The CDR3 region has the DNA TGTGCCACCAGTGACACCGGGACAGGGGGCCGGGAGCTGTTTTTT.

The rearrangement joins TRBV7-9 to TRBJ2-3, with D hard to call. Looked up from germline, CDR1 is SEHNR and CDR2 is FQNEAQ (reference sequence). The CDR3 contains 15 residues. Trimming removed 3 bases from V and 0 bases from J, with 10 bases in between. The CDR3 loop is CASSLNLYSTDTQYF. The CDR3 DNA reads as TGTGCCAGCAGCTTGAACTTGTATAGCACAGATACGCAGTATTTT.

The chain combines TRBV6-5 with TRBJ1-1; 7 bases fit TRBD1. The trim removed 4 bases at V and 10 bases at J, leaving 12 bases unmatched. Germline values: CDR1 MNHEY, CDR2 SVGAGI. The CDR3 is made up of 14 amino acids. The CDR3 spells CASSFGIERQGAFF. CDR3 in DNA: TGTGCCAGCAGTTTCGGGATCGAGAGACAGGGAGCTTTCTTT.